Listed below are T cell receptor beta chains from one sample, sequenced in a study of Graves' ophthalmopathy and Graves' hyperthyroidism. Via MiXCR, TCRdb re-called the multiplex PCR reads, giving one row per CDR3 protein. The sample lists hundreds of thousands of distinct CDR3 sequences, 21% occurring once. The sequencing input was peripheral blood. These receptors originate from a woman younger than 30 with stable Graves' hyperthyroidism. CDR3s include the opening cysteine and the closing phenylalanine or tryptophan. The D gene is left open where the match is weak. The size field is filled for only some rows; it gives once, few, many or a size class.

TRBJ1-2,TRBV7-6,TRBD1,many,TGTGCCAGCAGCTTTACCGACAGGGACCTCTATGGCTACACCTTC,CASSFTDRDLYGYTF
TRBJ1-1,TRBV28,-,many,TGTGCCAGCAGTTTCCGGGCTGGCCAATTGAACACTGAAGCTTTCTTT,CASSFRAGQLNTEAFF
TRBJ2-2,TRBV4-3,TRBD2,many,TGCGCCAGCAGCCAAGAACTAGCGGCACTCACCGGGGAGCTGTTTTTT,CASSQELAALTGELFF
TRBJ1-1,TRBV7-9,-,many,TGTGCCAGCAGCCCCCCAGTGAACACTGAAGCTTTCTTT,CASSPPVNTEAFF
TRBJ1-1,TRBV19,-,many,TGTGCCAGTAGTGACCGGAGGCGGGCGAACACTGAAGCTTTCTTT,CASSDRRRANTEAFF
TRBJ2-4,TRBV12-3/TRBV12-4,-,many,TGTGCCAGCAGTTTAGCTGGAGCCAAAAACATTCAGTACTTC,CASSLAGAKNIQYF
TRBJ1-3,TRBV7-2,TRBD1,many,TGTGCCAGCAGCGACAGGGGGGTCGGAAACACCATATATTTT,CASSDRGVGNTIYF
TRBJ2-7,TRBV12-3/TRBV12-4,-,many,TGTGCCAGCAACCTCCTTGGCTCCGGCGACGAGCAGTACTTC,CASNLLGSGDEQYF
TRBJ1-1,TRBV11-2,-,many,TGTGCCAGCAGCTTAGGGACAGTGGCTTTCTTT,CASSLGTVAFF
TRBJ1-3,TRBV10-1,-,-,TGCGCCAGCAGTGAGTCCGGAGACTCTGGAAACACCATATATTTT,CASSESGDSGNTIYF
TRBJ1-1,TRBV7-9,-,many,TGTGCCAGCAGCCGCGGGATTCGCACTGAAGCTTTCTTT,CASSRGIRTEAFF
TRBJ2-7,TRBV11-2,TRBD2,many,TGTGCCAGCAGCAGCGGGAGTCTCTTCGAGCAGTACTTC,CASSSGSLFEQYF
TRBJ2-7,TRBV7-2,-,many,TGTGCCAGCAGCTTAGAGCGGGCACACGGGCAGTACTTC,CASSLERAHGQYF
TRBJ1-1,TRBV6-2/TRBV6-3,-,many,TGTGCCAGCAGTTCCCCCCGGGCGTCGGCTTTCTTT,CASSSPRASAFF
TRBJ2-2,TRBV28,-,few,TGTGCCATCAACGACCCCTCCATCTCTCGGTCCGGGGAGCTGTTTTTT,CAINDPSISRSGELFF
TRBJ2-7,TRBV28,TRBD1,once,TGTGCCAGCAGTTCGACAGGGTTGGGAAGCTCCTACGAGCAGTACTTC,CASSSTGLGSSYEQYF
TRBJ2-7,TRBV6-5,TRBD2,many,TGTGCCAGCAGTTACCCTGATACTAGCGGGTCCACCTACGAGCAGTACTTC,CASSYPDTSGSTYEQYF
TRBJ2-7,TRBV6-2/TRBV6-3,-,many,TGTGCCAGCAGTTACTCAGGTTCTGATTACGAGCAGTACTTC,CASSYSGSDYEQYF